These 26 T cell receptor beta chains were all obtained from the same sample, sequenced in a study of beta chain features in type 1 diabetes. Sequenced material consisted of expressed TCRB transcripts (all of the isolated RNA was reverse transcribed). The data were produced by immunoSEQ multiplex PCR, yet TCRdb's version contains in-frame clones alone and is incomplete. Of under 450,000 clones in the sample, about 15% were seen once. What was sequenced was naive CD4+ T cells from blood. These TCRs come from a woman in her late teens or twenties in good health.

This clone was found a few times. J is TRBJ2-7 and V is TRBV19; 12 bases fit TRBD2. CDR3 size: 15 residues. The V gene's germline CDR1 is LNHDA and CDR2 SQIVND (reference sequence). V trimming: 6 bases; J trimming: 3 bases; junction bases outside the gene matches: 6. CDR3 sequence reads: CASSLRTSGIYEQYF. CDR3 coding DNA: TGTGCCAGTAGCCTTAGGACTAGCGGGATCTACGAGCAGTACTTC.

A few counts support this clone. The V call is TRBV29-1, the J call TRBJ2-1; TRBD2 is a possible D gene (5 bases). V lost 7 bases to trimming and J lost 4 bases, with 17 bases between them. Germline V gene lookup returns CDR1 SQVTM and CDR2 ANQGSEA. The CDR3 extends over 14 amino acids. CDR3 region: CSATPGVQYNEQFF. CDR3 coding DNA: TGCAGCGCGACCCCCGGGGTACAGTACAATGAGCAGTTCTTC.

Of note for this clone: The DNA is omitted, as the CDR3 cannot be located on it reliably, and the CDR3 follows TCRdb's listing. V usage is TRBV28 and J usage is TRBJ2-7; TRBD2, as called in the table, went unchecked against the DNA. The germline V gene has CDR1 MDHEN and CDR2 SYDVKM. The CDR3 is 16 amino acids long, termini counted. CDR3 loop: CASSTSGGGSFYEQYF.

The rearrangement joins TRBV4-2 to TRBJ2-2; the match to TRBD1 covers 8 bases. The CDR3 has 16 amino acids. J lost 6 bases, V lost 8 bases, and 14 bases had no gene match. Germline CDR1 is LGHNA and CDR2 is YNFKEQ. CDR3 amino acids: CASGGFGQGRSGELFF. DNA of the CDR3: TGTGCCAGCGGGGGGTTCGGACAGGGCCGGTCCGGGGAGCTGTTTTTT.

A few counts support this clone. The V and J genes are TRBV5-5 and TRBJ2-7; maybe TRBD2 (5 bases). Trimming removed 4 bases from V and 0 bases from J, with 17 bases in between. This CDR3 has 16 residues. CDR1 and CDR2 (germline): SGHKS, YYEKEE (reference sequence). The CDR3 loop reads CASSPRTGRFSYEQYF. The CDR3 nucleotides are TGTGCCAGCAGCCCAAGAACGGGAAGGTTCTCCTACGAGCAGTACTTC. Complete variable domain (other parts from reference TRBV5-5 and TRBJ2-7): DAGVTQSPTHLIKTRGQQVTLRCSPISGHKSVSWYQQVLGQGPQFIFQYYEKEERGRGNFPDRFSARQFPNYSSELNVNALLLGDSALYLCASSPRTGRFSYEQYFGPGTRLTVT.

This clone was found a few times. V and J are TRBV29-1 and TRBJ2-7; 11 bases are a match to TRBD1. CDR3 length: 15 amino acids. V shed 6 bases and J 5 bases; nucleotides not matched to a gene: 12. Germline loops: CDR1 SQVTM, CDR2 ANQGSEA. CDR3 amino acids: CSVVRWDRGSNEQYF. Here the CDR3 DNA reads TGCAGCGTGGTTAGATGGGACAGGGGGTCCAACGAGCAGTACTTC.

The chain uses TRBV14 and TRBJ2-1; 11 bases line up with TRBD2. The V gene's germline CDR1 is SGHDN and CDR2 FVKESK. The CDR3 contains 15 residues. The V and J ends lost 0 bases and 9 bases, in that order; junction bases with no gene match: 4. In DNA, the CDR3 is TGTGCCAGCAGCCAAGATCGACTAGCGGGAAGTGAGCAGTTCTTC. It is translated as CASSQDRLAGSEQFF.

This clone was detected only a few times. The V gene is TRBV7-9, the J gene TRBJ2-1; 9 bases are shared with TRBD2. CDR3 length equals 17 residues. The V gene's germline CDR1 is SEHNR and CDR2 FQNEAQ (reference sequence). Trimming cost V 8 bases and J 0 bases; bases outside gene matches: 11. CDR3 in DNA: TGTGCCAGCGGATTAGCGGGAGCTACGGACTCCTACAATGAGCAGTTCTTC. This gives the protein CASGLAGATDSYNEQFF.

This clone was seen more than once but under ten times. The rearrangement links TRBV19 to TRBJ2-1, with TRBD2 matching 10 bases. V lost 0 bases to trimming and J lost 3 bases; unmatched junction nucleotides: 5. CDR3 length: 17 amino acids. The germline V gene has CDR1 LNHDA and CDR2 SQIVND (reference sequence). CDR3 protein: CASSIELGLANYNEQFF. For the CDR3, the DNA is TGTGCCAGTAGTATAGAACTGGGACTAGCGAACTACAATGAGCAGTTCTTC.

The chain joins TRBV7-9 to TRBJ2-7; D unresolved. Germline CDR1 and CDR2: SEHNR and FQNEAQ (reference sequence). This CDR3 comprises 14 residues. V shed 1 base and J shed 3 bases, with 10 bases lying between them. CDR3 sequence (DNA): TGTGCCAGCAGCTTAGGCGGTGGTAACTACGAGCAGTACTTC. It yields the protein CASSLGGGNYEQYF.

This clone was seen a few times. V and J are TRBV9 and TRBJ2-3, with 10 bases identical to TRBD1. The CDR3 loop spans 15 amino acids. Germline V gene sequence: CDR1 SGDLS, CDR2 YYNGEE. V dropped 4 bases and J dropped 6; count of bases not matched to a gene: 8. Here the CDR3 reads CASSSTGGLLDTQYF. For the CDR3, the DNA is TGTGCCAGCAGCTCGACAGGGGGCCTTCTGGATACGCAGTATTTT.

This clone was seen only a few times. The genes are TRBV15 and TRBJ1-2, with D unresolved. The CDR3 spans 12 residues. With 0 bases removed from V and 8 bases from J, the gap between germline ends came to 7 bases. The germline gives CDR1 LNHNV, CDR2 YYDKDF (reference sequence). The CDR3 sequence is CATSRDSGGYTF. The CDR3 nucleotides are TGTGCCACCAGCAGAGACTCCGGGGGCTACACCTTC.

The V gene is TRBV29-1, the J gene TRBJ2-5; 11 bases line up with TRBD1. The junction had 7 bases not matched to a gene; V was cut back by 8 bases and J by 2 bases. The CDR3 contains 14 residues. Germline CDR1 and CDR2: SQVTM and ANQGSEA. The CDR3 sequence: CSSQGTGGQETQYF. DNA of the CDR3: TGCAGCTCACAGGGGACAGGGGGGCAAGAGACCCAGTACTTC.

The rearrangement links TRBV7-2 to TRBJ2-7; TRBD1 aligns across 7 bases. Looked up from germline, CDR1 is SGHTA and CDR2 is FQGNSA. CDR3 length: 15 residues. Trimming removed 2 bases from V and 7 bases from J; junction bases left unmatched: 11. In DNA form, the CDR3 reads TGTGCCAGCAGCTTACTGTCACAGGGGACCCTTGAGCAGTACTTC. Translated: CASSLLSQGTLEQYF. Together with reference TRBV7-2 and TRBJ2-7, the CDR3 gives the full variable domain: GAGVSQSPSNKVTEKGKDVELRCDPISGHTALYWYRQSLGQGLEFLIYFQGNSAPDKSGLPSDRFSAERTGGSVSTLTIQRTQQEDSAVYLCASSLLSQGTLEQYFGPGTRLTVT.

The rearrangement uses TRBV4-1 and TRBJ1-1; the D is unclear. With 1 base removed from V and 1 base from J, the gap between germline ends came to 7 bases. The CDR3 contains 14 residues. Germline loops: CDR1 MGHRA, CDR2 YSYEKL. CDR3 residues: CASSQGTANTEAFF. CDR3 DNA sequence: TGCGCCAGCAGCCAAGGAACAGCGAACACTGAAGCTTTCTTT.

For the CDR3, the DNA is TGTGCCTGGAGGGCTGGGGGGGGCCAGCCCCAGCATTTT. This encodes CAWRAGGGQPQHF. V gene TRBV30 combines with J gene TRBJ1-5; tentative D call: TRBD1 (6 bases). This CDR3 contains 13 residues. From germline, CDR1 is GTSNPN and CDR2 SVGIG (reference sequence). Trimming shortened V by 3 bases and J by 7 bases, and 13 bases separated the two germline ends.

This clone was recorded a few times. CDR3 bases: TGTGCCAGCAGCGCGGACAGGTTGGGTCAGCCCCAGCATTTT. Translating gives CASSADRLGQPQHF. V is TRBV7-2 and J is TRBJ1-5, with 7 nucleotides matching TRBD1. Germline CDR1 is SGHTA and CDR2 is FQGNSA. V lost 5 bases and J lost 6; bases outside the gene matches: 7. This CDR3 has 14 residues. Full variable domain (remainder filled in from reference TRBV7-2 and TRBJ1-5): GAGVSQSPSNKVTEKGKDVELRCDPISGHTALYWYRQSLGQGLEFLIYFQGNSAPDKSGLPSDRFSAERTGGSVSTLTIQRTQQEDSAVYLCASSADRLGQPQHFGDGTRLSIL.

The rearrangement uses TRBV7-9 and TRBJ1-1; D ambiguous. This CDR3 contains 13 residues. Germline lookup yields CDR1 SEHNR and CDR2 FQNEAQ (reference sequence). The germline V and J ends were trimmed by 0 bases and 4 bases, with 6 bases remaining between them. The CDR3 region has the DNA TGTGCCAGCAGCTTAGCGCACACCACTGAAGCTTTCTTT. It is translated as CASSLAHTTEAFF.

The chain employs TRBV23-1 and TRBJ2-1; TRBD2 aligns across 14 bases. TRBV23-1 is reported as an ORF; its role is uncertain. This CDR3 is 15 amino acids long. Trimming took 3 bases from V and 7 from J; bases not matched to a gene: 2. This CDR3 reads CASSHWTSGGNEQFF. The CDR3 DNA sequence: TGCGCCAGCAGTCATTGGACTAGCGGGGGGAATGAGCAGTTCTTC.

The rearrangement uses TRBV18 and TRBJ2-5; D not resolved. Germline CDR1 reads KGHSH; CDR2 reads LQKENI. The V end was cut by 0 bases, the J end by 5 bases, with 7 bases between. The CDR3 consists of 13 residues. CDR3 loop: CASSPPSMETQYF. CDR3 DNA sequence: TGTGCCAGCTCACCACCTAGTATGGAGACCCAGTACTTC. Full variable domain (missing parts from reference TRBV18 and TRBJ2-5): NAGVMQNPRHLVRRRGQEARLRCSPMKGHSHVYWYRQLPEEGLKFMVYLQKENIIDESGMPKERFSAEFPKEGPSILRIQQVVRGDSAAYFCASSPPSMETQYFGPGTRLLVL.

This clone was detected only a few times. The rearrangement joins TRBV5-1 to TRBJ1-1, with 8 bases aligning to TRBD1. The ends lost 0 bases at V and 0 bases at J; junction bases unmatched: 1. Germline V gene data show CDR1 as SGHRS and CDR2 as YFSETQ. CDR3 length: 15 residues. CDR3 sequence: CASSLGQGMNTEAFF. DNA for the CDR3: TGCGCCAGCAGCTTGGGACAGGGGATGAACACTGAAGCTTTCTTT.

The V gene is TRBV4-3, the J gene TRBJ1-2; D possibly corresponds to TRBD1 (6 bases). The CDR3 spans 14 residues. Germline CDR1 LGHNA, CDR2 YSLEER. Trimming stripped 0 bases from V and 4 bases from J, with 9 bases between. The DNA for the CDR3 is TGCGCCAGCAGCCAAGAATCCAGGGGCTATGGCTACACCTTC. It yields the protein CASSQESRGYGYTF.

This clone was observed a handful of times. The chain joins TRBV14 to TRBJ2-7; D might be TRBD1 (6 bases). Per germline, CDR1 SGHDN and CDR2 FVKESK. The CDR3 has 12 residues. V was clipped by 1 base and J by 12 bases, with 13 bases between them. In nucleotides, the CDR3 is TGTGCCAGCAGCCAAGCCCAGGGGCCCCTGTACTTC. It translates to CASSQAQGPLYF. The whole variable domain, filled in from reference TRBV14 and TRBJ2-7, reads EAGVTQFPSHSVIEKGQTVTLRCDPISGHDNLYWYRRVMGKEIKFLLHFVKESKQDESGMPNNRFLAERTGGTYSTLKVQPAELEDSGVYFCASSQAQGPLYFGPGTRLTVT.

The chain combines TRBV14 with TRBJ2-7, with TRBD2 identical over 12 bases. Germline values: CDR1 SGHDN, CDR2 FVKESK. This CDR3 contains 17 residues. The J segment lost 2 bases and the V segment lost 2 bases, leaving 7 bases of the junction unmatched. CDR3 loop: CASSQRTSGIYAYEQYF. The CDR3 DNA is TGTGCCAGCAGCCAACGGACTAGCGGGATCTACGCCTACGAGCAGTACTTC.

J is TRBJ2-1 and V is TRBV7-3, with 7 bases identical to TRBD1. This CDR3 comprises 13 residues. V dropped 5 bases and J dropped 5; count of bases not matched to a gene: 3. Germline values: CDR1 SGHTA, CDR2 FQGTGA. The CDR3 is CASSMGQNNEQFF. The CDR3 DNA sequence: TGTGCCAGCAGCATGGGACAGAACAATGAGCAGTTCTTC.

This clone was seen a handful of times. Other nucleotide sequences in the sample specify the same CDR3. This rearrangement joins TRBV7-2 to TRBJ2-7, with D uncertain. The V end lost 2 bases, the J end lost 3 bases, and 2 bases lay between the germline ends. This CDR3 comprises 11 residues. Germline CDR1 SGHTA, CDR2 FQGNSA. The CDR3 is CASSLLYEQYF. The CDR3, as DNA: TGTGCCAGCAGCTTACTCTACGAGCAGTACTTC.